This record looks at one TCR beta chain sequence and its context. This entry is derived from a study of blood T cells in healthy people across ages. The total RNA that was extracted per sample amounted to at least 5 micrograms. Primers used in a second PCR of roughly 6 to 11 cycles were a sample-barcoded 5' primer and a J-beta primer mix. One entry per CDR3 protein, called by TCRdb with MiXCR from the 5' RACE reads. The table includes some 690,000 distinct CDR3 sequences, about a fifth detected once. Sample: blood. The TCR comes from a man between 65 and 85 years old in good health.

The CDR3 DNA sequence: TGCAGTGCTAGAGATCTTGCTAGCGGGGGGTCTACGTCGACAGAGACCCAGTACTTC. It codes for CSARDLASGGSTSTETQYF. This chain joins TRBV20-1 and TRBJ2-1; 11 bases line up with TRBD2. The better agreement between TRBJ2-5 and the DNA end casts doubt on the J call. Germline CDR1 and CDR2: DFQATT and SNEGSKA (reference sequence). This CDR3 has 19 amino acids.